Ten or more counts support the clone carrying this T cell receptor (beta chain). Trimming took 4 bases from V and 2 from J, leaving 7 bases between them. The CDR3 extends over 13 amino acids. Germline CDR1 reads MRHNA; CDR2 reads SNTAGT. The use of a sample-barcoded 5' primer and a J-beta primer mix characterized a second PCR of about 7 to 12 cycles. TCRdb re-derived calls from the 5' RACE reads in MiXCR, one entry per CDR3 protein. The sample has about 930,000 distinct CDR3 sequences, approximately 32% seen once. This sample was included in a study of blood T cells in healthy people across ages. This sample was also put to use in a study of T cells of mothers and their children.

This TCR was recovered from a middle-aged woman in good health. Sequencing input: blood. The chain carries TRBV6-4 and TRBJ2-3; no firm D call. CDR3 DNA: TGTGCCAGCAGTGCTAGAATCACAGATACGCAGTATTTT. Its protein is CASSARITDTQYF.